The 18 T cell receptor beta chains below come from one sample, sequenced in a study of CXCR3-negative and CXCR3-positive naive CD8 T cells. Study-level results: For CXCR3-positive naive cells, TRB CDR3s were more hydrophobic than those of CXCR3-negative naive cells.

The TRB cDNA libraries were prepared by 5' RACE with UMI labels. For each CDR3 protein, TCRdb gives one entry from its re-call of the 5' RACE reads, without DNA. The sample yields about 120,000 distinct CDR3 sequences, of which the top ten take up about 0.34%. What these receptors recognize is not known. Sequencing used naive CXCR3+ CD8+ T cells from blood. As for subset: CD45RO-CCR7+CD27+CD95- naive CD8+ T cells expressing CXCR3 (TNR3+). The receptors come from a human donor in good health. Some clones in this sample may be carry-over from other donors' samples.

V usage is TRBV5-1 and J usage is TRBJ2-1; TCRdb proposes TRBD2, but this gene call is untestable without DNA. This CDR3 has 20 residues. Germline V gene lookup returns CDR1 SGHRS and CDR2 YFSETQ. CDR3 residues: CASSLEVGTSNFRSYNEQFF.

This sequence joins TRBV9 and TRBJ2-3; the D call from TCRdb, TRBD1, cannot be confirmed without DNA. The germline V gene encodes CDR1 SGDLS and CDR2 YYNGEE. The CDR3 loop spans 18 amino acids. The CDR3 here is CASSEGGGWSGSTDTQYF. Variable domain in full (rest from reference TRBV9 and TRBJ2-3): DSGVTQTPKHLITATGQRVTLRCSPRSGDLSVYWYQQSLDQGLQFLIQYYNGEERAKGNILERFSAQQFPDLHSELNLSSLELGDSALYFCASSEGGGWSGSTDTQYFGPGTRLTVL.

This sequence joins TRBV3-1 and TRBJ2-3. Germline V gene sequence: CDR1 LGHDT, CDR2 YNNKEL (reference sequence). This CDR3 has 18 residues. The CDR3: CASSQEDEVFTSTDTQYF.

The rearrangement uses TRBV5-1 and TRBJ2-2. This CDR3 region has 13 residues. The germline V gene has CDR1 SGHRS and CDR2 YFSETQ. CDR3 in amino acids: CASSWLNGGELFF.

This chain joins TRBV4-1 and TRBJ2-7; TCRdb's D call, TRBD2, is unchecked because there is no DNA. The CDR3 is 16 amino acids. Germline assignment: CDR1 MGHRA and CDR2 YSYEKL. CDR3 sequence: CASSQNSGRAAYEQYF.

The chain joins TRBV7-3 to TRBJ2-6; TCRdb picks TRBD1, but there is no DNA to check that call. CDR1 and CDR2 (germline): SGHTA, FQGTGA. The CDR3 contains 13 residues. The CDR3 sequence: CASRGPGANVLTF. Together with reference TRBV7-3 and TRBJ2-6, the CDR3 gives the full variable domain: GAGVSQTPSNKVTEKGKYVELRCDPISGHTALYWYRQSLGQGPEFLIYFQGTGAADDSGLPNDRFFAVRPEGSVSTLKIQRTERGDSAVYLCASRGPGANVLTFGAGSRLTVL.

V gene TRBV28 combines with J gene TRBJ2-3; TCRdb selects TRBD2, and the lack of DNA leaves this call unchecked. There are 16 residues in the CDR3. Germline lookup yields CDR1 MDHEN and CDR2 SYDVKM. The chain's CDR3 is CASSLLTSGGTDTQYF.

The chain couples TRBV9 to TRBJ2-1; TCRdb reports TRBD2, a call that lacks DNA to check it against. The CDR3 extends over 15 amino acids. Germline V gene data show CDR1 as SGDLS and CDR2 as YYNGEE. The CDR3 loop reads CASSVSGGPYNEQFF.

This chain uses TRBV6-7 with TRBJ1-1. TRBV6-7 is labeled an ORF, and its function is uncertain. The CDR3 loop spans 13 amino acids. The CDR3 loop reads CASRKCGLTEAFF.

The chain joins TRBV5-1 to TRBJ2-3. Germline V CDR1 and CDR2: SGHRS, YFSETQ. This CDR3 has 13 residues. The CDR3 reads CASSLLGTDTQYF.

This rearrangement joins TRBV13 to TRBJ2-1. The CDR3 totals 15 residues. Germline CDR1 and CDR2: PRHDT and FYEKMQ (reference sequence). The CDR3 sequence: CASSGRLASYNEQFF.

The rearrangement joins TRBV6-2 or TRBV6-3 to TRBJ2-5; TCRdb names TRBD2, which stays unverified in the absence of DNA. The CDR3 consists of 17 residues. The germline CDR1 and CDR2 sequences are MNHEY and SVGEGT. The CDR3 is CASSYGGTSGSRETQYF.

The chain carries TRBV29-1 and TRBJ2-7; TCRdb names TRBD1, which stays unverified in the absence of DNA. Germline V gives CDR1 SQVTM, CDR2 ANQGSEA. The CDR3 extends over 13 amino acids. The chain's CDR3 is CSVMTGGHYEQYF.

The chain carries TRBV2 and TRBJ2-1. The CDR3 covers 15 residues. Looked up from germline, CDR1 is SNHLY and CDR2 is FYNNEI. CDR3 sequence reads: CASWDSGFSGNEQFF.

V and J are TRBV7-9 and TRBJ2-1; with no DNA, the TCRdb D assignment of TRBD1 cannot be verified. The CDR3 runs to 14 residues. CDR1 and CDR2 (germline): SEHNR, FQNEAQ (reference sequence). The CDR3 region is CASSLFRAMDEQFF. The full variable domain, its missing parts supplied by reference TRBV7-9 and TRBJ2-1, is DTGVSQNPRHKITKRGQNVTFRCDPISEHNRLYWYRQTLGQGPEFLTYFQNEAQLEKSRLLSDRFSAERPKGSFSTLEIQRTEQGDSAMYLCASSLFRAMDEQFFGPGTRLTVL.

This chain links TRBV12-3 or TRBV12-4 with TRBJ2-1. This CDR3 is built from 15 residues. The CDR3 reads CASSTYGSSYNEQFF.

CDR3 loop: CASSTQSYNEQFF. The V and J genes are TRBV7-9 and TRBJ2-1. The length of the CDR3 is 13 residues. Germline V CDR1 and CDR2: SEHNR, FQNEAQ (reference sequence).

The CDR3 reads CASSAGLAGATDTQYF. The chain combines TRBV6-5 with TRBJ2-3; TCRdb's D call, TRBD2, is unchecked because there is no DNA. This CDR3 is 16 amino acids long. Germline CDR1 reads MNHEY; CDR2 reads SVGAGI.